These 23 T cell receptor beta chains originate from one sample sequenced in a study of blood T cell repertoires in COVID-19. Sequencing was performed with immunoSEQ multiplex PCR; in TCRdb, only in-frame clones are kept and a portion is missing. Of about 200,000 clones listed, 70% to 90% are singletons. The sample consisted of peripheral blood. These receptors all stem from an elderly woman with acute or convalescent COVID-19.

This chain connects TRBV29-1 to TRBJ1-4; the D is unclear. V lost 7 bases and J 5 bases, leaving 14 bases between the germline ends. The CDR3 totals 13 residues. Per the germline V gene, CDR1 is SQVTM and CDR2 is ANQGSEA. This chain's CDR3 is CSATGIYNEKLFF. The CDR3 nucleotides read TGCAGCGCGACGGGGATATACAATGAAAAACTGTTTTTT. Together with reference TRBV29-1 and TRBJ1-4, the CDR3 gives the full variable domain: SAVISQKPSRDICQRGTSLTIQCQVDSQVTMMFWYRQQPGQSLTLIATANQGSEATYESGFVIDKFPISRPNLTFSTLTVSNMSPEDSSIYLCSATGIYNEKLFFGSGTQLSVL.

The genes are TRBV6-5 and TRBJ2-7; weak D call: TRBD1 (6 bases). V was trimmed by 6 bases and J by 4 bases, leaving 16 bases between them. In germline, CDR1 is MNHEY, CDR2 SVGAGI. CDR3 size: 14 residues. The CDR3: CASRTATGTYEQYF. The CDR3 nucleotides read TGTGCCAGCAGAACCGCGACAGGTACTTACGAGCAGTACTTC.

V gene TRBV29-1 combines with J gene TRBJ1-1; 9 nucleotides match TRBD1. Losses at the gene ends were 4 bases for V and 3 bases for J; bases not matched to a gene: 6. From germline, CDR1 is SQVTM and CDR2 ANQGSEA. The CDR3 length is 14 residues. The CDR3 DNA reads TGCAGCGTTGCGATGACAGGGGGGGACACTGAAGCTTTCTTT. It specifies CSVAMTGGDTEAFF.

This rearrangement joins TRBV6-5 to TRBJ2-7; D unresolved. V was clipped by 0 bases and J by 3 bases, with 12 bases between them. The CDR3 extends over 15 amino acids. Germline-derived CDR1 and CDR2 are MNHEY and SVGAGI. The CDR3 spells CASSYSNLADYEQYF. CDR3 bases: TGTGCCAGCAGTTACTCGAATTTGGCAGACTACGAGCAGTACTTC.

This chain links TRBV7-2 with TRBJ2-1, with D unresolved. The V gene lost 2 bases and the J gene lost 5 bases, with 10 bases spanning the gap. This CDR3 has 14 residues. CDR1 is SGHTA and CDR2 is FQGNSA in the germline V gene. CDR3 region: CASSLLRQNNEQFF. Written as DNA, the CDR3 is TGTGCCAGCAGCTTATTGAGGCAGAACAATGAGCAGTTCTTC.

This chain joins TRBV20-1 and TRBJ1-2, with unresolved D. CDR3 length: 11 amino acids. Germline V gene data show CDR1 as DFQATT and CDR2 as SNEGSKA (reference sequence). With 6 bases removed from V and 7 bases from J, the gap between germline ends came to 12 bases. For the CDR3, the DNA is TGCAGTGCGGCCCGCTTAGCTGGCTACACCTTC. Residues: CSAARLAGYTF.

The V call is TRBV4-3, the J call TRBJ2-1, with TRBD2 matching 11 bases. The CDR3 runs 17 residues. Germline V gene data show CDR1 as LGHNA and CDR2 as YSLEER. V shed 0 bases, J shed 7 bases, and the junction held 8 bases outside the gene matches. CDR3 amino acids: CASSQEVAGGRLNEQFF. In DNA form, the CDR3 reads TGCGCCAGCAGCCAAGAAGTAGCGGGAGGGCGGTTGAATGAGCAGTTCTTC.

This clone has just one count. The chain has TRBV18 and TRBJ1-1; D perhaps matches TRBD1 (5 bases). This CDR3 is 13 amino acids long. Trimming pared 2 bases from V and 7 bases from J, leaving 11 bases between. The germline V gene encodes CDR1 KGHSH and CDR2 LQKENI. CDR3: CASSPFREDEAFF. Written as DNA, the CDR3 is TGTGCCAGCTCACCATTCAGGGAGGATGAAGCTTTCTTT. The full variable domain, in which reference TRBV18 and TRBJ1-1 provide the parts outside the CDR3, is NAGVMQNPRHLVRRRGQEARLRCSPMKGHSHVYWYRQLPEEGLKFMVYLQKENIIDESGMPKERFSAEFPKEGPSILRIQQVVRGDSAAYFCASSPFREDEAFFGQGTRLTVV.

CDR3: CASFNGGTEPFSNEKLFF. The CDR3 DNA is TGTGCCAGTTTCAATGGGGGGACAGAGCCTTTTTCTAATGAAAAACTGTTTTTT. The chain joins TRBV3-1 (or the pseudogene TRBV3-2) to TRBJ1-4, with 7 positions matching TRBD1. Germline CDR1 LGHDT, CDR2 YNNKEL (reference sequence). The CDR3 has 18 residues. The V gene end was trimmed by 9 bases and the J gene end by 3 bases; junction bases not matched to a gene: 19.

V usage is TRBV20-1 and J usage is TRBJ2-7; 12 bases agree with TRBD2. Germline CDR1 and CDR2: DFQATT and SNEGSKA (reference sequence). Trimming took 3 bases from V and 3 from J; bases not matched to a gene: 6. The CDR3 extends over 15 amino acids. In DNA, the CDR3 is TGCAGTGCTAGTCCGACTAGCGGGAGCATCTACGAGCAGTACTTC. Its translation is CSASPTSGSIYEQYF.

This clone was detected only once. V is TRBV12-5 and J is TRBJ2-7, with a tentative D call TRBD2 (5 bases). This CDR3 has 14 residues. CDR1 is LGHNT and CDR2 is FRNRAP in the germline V gene. With 3 bases removed from V and 7 bases from J, the gap between germline ends came to 16 bases. CDR3 sequence (DNA): TGTGCTAGTGGTTTCCGGGAACCTCCTGGGGAGCAGTACTTC. As protein: CASGFREPPGEQYF.

This clone has just one count. The chain uses TRBV10-3 and TRBJ2-2; D unclear. The ends were cut back, 3 bases at V and 8 bases at J, with 16 bases in the middle. CDR1 ENHRY and CDR2 SYGVKD come from the germline V gene. This CDR3 comprises 15 residues. CDR3 region: CAISDQEFNPGELFF. The DNA for the CDR3 is TGTGCCATCAGTGACCAGGAATTTAACCCGGGGGAGCTGTTTTTT.

This rearrangement joins TRBV2 to TRBJ1-5; D gene unclear. The CDR3 spans 15 residues. With 0 bases removed from V and 4 bases from J, the gap between germline ends came to 10 bases. The V gene's germline CDR1 is SNHLY and CDR2 FYNNEI. The CDR3 DNA follows: TGTGCCAGCAGTGAAGCAACTCAGCGAAATCAGCCCCAGCATTTT. As protein: CASSEATQRNQPQHF.

The rearrangement joins TRBV5-1 to TRBJ2-1; 8 bases are a match to TRBD2. Germline CDR1 and CDR2: SGHRS and YFSETQ. J gave up 5 bases and V 2 bases, and 9 bases lay outside the gene matches. CDR3 length equals 16 residues. CDR3 sequence: CASSFTAGVGHNEQFF. CDR3 DNA sequence: TGCGCCAGCAGCTTTACAGCGGGAGTAGGCCACAATGAGCAGTTCTTC.

The chain combines TRBV29-1 with TRBJ1-5; D is uncertain. There are 12 residues in the CDR3. From germline, CDR1 is SQVTM and CDR2 ANQGSEA. V was shortened by 6 bases and J by 7 bases, with 13 bases between the two germline ends. In DNA, the CDR3 is TGCAGCGTGTCGGGAATCGGGCAGCCCCAGCATTTT. Protein: CSVSGIGQPQHF.

This chain joins TRBV7-2 and TRBJ2-7; unclear D gene. V lost 1 base, J lost 4 bases, and 5 bases lay in between. The CDR3 spans 12 residues. The V gene's germline CDR1 is SGHTA and CDR2 FQGNSA. CDR3 sequence (DNA): TGTGCCAGCAGCTTAGGAACATACGAGCAGTACTTC. Its translation is CASSLGTYEQYF.

The rearrangement uses TRBV5-6 and TRBJ2-2; 8 positions match TRBD1. With V trimmed by 4 bases and J by 1 base, 6 bases remained unmatched. CDR3 length: 16 amino acids. The germline V gene encodes CDR1 SGHDT and CDR2 YYEEEE. The CDR3 DNA follows: TGTGCCAGCAGCCCCACCGGGACAGGGAACACCGGGGAGCTGTTTTTT. This encodes CASSPTGTGNTGELFF.

The chain recombines TRBV5-4 with TRBJ2-2, with 10 bases identical to TRBD2. Unmatched junction bases numbered 7, after V lost 5 bases and J lost 3 bases. Per the germline V gene, CDR1 is SGHNT and CDR2 is YYREEE (reference sequence). The CDR3 consists of 16 residues. Here the CDR3 DNA reads TGTGCCAGCAGGCGGACTAGCGGAGGGGACACCGGGGAGCTGTTTTTT. It encodes CASRRTSGGDTGELFF.

The chain has TRBV7-2 and TRBJ2-7; TRBD2 aligns across 15 bases. V lost 0 bases and J lost 6; bases outside the gene matches: 0. This CDR3 is 15 amino acids long. Germline lookup yields CDR1 SGHTA and CDR2 FQGNSA. Here the CDR3 reads CASSLAGLAGGEQYF. The CDR3 DNA follows: TGTGCCAGCAGCTTAGCGGGACTAGCGGGAGGCGAGCAGTACTTC.

The chain couples TRBV7-2 to TRBJ1-4, with 9 bases matching TRBD1. Trimming at V came to 2 bases and at J to 17 bases, leaving 12 bases not matched to a gene. CDR3 length equals 14 residues. Germline CDR1 SGHTA, CDR2 FQGNSA. CDR3 nucleotide sequence: TGTGCCAGCAGCTTAAGCTTTAGGCGGGACAGGGTATTTTTT. Its protein is CASSLSFRRDRVFF.

This clone was counted only a few times. The rearrangement links TRBV7-9 to TRBJ2-7, with 12 positions matching TRBD2. Looked up from germline, CDR1 is SEHNR and CDR2 is FQNEAQ (reference sequence). Trimming removed 5 bases from V and 3 bases from J; junction bases left unmatched: 5. The CDR3 covers 15 residues. CDR3: CASSIRLAGDYEQYF. The CDR3 DNA reads as TGTGCCAGCAGCATACGACTAGCGGGAGACTACGAGCAGTACTTC.

The chain is built from TRBV5-1 and TRBJ1-2; 8 nucleotides line up with TRBD1. Germline V gene lookup returns CDR1 SGHRS and CDR2 YFSETQ. The junction had 11 bases not matched to a gene; V was cut back by 0 bases and J by 7 bases. This CDR3 is built from 16 residues. Here the CDR3 DNA reads TGCGCCAGCAGCTTGGAAGCTCCAGGGGGCGCCGGTGGCTACACCTTC. Its translation is CASSLEAPGGAGGYTF.

The rearrangement links TRBV5-1 to TRBJ2-3; 7 nucleotides match TRBD1. CDR1 SGHRS and CDR2 YFSETQ come from the germline V gene. V lost 0 bases to trimming and J lost 3 bases; unmatched junction nucleotides: 7. This CDR3 contains 16 residues. In DNA form, the CDR3 reads TGCGCCAGCAGCTTGGGACAGGGTGTGGGGACAGATACGCAGTATTTT. Its translation is CASSLGQGVGTDTQYF.